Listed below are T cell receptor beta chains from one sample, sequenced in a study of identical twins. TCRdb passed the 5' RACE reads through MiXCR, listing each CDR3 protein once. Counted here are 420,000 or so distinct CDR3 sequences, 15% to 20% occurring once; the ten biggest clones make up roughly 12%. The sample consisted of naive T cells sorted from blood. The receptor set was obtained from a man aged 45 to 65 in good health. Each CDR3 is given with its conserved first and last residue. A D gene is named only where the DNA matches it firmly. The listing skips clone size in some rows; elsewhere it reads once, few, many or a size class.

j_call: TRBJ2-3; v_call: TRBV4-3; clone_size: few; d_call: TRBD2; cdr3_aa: CASSGRPGGRADTQYF; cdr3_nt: TGCGCCAGCAGCGGCAGGCCGGGGGGGCGAGCAGATACGCAGTATTTT
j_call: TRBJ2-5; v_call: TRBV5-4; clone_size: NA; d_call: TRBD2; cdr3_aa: CASSLPSGETQYF; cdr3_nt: TGTGCCAGCAGCTTGCCTAGCGGGGAGACCCAGTACTTC
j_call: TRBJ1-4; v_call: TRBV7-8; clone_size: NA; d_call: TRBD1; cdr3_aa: CASSRDRAGEKLFF; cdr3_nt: TGTGCCAGCAGCAGGGACAGGGCTGGGGAAAAACTGTTTTTT
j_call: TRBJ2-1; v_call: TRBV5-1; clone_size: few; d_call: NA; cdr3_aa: CASSLSQNSYNEQFF; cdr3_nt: TGCGCCAGCAGCTTGTCCCAGAACTCCTACAATGAGCAGTTCTTC
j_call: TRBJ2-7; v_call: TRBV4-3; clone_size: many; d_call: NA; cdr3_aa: CASSQGEGEQYF; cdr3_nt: TGCGCCAGCAGCCAAGGGGAAGGAGAGCAGTACTTC
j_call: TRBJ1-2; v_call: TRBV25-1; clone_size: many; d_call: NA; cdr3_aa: CASSESTSYGYTF; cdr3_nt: TGTGCCAGCAGTGAATCAACATCCTATGGCTACACCTTC
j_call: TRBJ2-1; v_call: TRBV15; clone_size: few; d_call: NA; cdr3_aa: CATSRVIQAIRDEQFF; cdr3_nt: TGTGCCACCAGCAGAGTTATACAGGCGATAAGGGATGAGCAGTTCTTC
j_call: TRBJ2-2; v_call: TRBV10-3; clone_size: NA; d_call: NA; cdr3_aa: CAISVNTGELFF; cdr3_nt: TGTGCCATCAGTGTTAACACCGGGGAGCTGTTTTTT
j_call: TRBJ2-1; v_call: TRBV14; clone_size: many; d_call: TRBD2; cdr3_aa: CASSTSGRLPEQFF; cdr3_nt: TGTGCCAGCAGTACTAGCGGGAGGCTCCCTGAGCAGTTCTTC
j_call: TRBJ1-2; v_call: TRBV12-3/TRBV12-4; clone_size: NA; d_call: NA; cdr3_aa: CASSSGPNYGYTF; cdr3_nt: TGTGCCAGCAGTTCTGGCCCAAACTATGGCTACACCTTC
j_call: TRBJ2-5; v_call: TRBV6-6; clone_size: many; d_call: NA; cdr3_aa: CASSLYQETQYF; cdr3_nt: TGTGCCAGCAGCCTGTACCAAGAGACCCAGTACTTC
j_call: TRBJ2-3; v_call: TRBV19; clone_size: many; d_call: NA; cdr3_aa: CASSIGPSTDTQYF; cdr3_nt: TGTGCCAGTAGTATAGGTCCTAGCACAGATACGCAGTATTTT
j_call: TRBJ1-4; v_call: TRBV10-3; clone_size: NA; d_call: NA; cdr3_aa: CAISDRTNEKLFF; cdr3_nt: TGTGCCATCAGTGACAGAACTAATGAAAAACTGTTTTTT
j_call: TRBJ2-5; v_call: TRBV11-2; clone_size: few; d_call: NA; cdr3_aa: CASSPDTKGRETQYF; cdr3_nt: TGTGCCAGCAGCCCTGACACCAAAGGGAGGGAGACCCAGTACTTC
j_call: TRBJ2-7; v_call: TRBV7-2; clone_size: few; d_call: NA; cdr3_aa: CASSLVVAVHEQYF; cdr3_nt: TGTGCCAGCAGCTTAGTGGTAGCGGTCCACGAGCAGTACTTC
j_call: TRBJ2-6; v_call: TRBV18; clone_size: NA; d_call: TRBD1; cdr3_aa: CASSPLQGDGGANVLTF; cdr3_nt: TGTGCCAGCTCACCACTGCAGGGGGACGGAGGGGCCAACGTCCTGACTTTC
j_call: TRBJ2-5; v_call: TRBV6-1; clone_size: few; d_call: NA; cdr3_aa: CASMGVLQETQYF; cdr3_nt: TGTGCCAGCATGGGGGTTCTGCAAGAGACCCAGTACTTC
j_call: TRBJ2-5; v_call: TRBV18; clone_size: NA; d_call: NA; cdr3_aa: CASSPNDETQYF; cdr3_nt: TGTGCCAGCTCACCAAACGATGAGACCCAGTACTTC
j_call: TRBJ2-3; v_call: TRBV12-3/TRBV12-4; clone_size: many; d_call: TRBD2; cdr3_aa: CASSPLSGADTQYF; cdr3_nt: TGTGCCAGCAGCCCACTTAGCGGGGCAGATACGCAGTATTTT
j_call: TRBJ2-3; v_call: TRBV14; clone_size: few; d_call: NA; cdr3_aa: CASSQLDTFSGDTQYF; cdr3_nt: TGTGCCAGCAGCCAGCTAGACACTTTCTCTGGAGATACGCAGTATTTT
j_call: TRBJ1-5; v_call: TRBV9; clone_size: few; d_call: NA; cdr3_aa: CASSVGLNQPQHF; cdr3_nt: TGTGCCAGCAGCGTAGGGCTCAATCAGCCCCAGCATTTT
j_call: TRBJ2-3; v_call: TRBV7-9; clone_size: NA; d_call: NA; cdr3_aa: CASSSPLTWTDTQYF; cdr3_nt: TGTGCCAGCAGCTCCCCGTTGACGTGGACAGATACGCAGTATTTT
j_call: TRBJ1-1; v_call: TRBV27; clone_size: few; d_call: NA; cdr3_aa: CASSLELSWFGSKAFF; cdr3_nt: TGTGCCAGCAGTTTAGAGTTGAGTTGGTTTGGGTCAAAAGCTTTCTTT